This T cell receptor beta chain was sequenced during a study of T cells in Graves' hyperthyroidism and ophthalmopathy. This clonotype was seen many times. V was pared by 4 bases and J by 7 bases, with 22 bases between. This CDR3 has 17 amino acids. CDR1 and CDR2 (germline): SNHLY, FYNNEI. Amplified regions were TCR beta CDR3 sequences from RNA transcripts. TCR CDR3 underwent first-round RT-PCR with the HTBI primer set. TCRdb recomputed calls from the multiplex PCR reads with MiXCR, one row per CDR3 protein. Of roughly 330,000 distinct CDR3 sequences listed, 16% were seen once; the top ten hold around 34%.

The source is a man younger than 45 with Graves' hyperthyroidism. Sequencing input: blood. This sequence joins TRBV2 and TRBJ1-4, with no clear D. CDR3 amino acids: CASSGIARSDLGEKLFF. CDR3 bases: TGTGCCAGCAGTGGTATAGCCCGCTCAGATTTAGGTGAAAAACTGTTTTTT. The entire variable domain, with the rest obtained from reference TRBV2 and TRBJ1-4, is as follows: EPEVTQTPSHQVTQMGQEVILRCVPISNHLYFYWYRQILGQKVEFLVSFYNNEISEKSEIFDDQFSVERPDGSNFTLKIRSTKLEDSAMYFCASSGIARSDLGEKLFFGSGTQLSVL.